One sample yielded the 12 T cell receptor beta chains listed below, sequenced in a study of Ad26.COV2.S vaccination and SARS-CoV-2 variants. Treatment of the sample: around 19 received Ad26.COV2.S at low or high dose, single or two shots; a few received placebo; per-sample allocation not given. Samples analyzed were those drawn on day 63 after the first vaccine or placebo injection. This table comes from immunoSEQ multiplex PCR, and its TCRdb copy is limited to in-frame clones, with some not included. This table has about 500,000 clones, 89% appearing once. The specimen was peripheral blood, collected in a trial of Ad26.COV2.S vaccine versus placebo. The receptor source for this set is a person between 18 and 65 years old who received the Ad26.COV2.S COVID-19 vaccine or a placebo.

V gene TRBV10-3 combines with J gene TRBJ2-7; 8 nucleotides line up with TRBD2. The trim removed 0 bases at V and 5 bases at J, leaving 6 bases unmatched. The CDR3 runs to 15 residues. Germline CDR1 ENHRY, CDR2 SYGVKD. The CDR3 nucleotides read TGTGCCATCAGTGAGTCGAGGACTAGCTTGGACGAGCAGTACTTC. It yields the protein CAISESRTSLDEQYF.

The chain employs TRBV7-9 and TRBJ2-5; a weak D match, TRBD2 (6 bases). The length of the CDR3 is 14 residues. Trimming cost V 2 bases and J 5 bases, with 12 bases left between them. Germline V CDR1 and CDR2: SEHNR, FQNEAQ (reference sequence). CDR3 region: CASSLHGTYETQYF. In nucleotides, the CDR3 is TGTGCCAGCAGCTTACACGGGACTTACGAGACCCAGTACTTC.

The chain is built from TRBV7-9 and TRBJ2-3; D is possibly TRBD1 (6 bases). Germline V gene data show CDR1 as SEHNR and CDR2 as FQNEAQ (reference sequence). Trimming left V 1 base short and J 2 bases short, with 10 bases between. The CDR3 is made up of 15 amino acids. The CDR3 DNA sequence: TGTGCCAGCAGCTTAGAGGGGGATGTCACAGATACGCAGTATTTT. Encoded protein: CASSLEGDVTDTQYF. Using reference TRBV7-9 and TRBJ2-3 for the parts outside the CDR3, the full variable domain is DTGVSQNPRHKITKRGQNVTFRCDPISEHNRLYWYRQTLGQGPEFLTYFQNEAQLEKSRLLSDRFSAERPKGSFSTLEIQRTEQGDSAMYLCASSLEGDVTDTQYFGPGTRLTVL.

The chain couples TRBV6-6 to TRBJ1-2; no firm D call. CDR3 length: 10 amino acids. The germline gives CDR1 MNHNY, CDR2 SVGAGI (reference sequence). V lost 6 bases and J 4 bases, leaving 3 bases between the germline ends. CDR3 nucleotides: TGTGCCAGCAGAGGCTATGGCTACACCTTC. It yields the protein CASRGYGYTF.

The V and J genes are TRBV19 and TRBJ1-2; 12 nucleotides line up with TRBD1. The CDR3 extends over 17 amino acids. V shed 6 bases and J 4 bases; nucleotides not matched to a gene: 12. Germline V gene sequence: CDR1 LNHDA, CDR2 SQIVND (reference sequence). This CDR3 reads CASRSTPGTGGLYGYTF. The CDR3 DNA reads as TGTGCCAGTAGATCAACTCCCGGGACAGGGGGCCTCTATGGCTACACCTTC. The full variable domain, rest sourced from reference TRBV19 and TRBJ1-2, is DGGITQSPKYLFRKEGQNVTLSCEQNLNHDAMYWYRQDPGQGLRLIYYSQIVNDFQKGDIAEGYSVSREKKESFPLTVTSAQKNPTAFYLCASRSTPGTGGLYGYTFGSGTRLTVV.

The chain is built from TRBV2 and TRBJ1-2; no clear D. V shed 2 bases and J shed 0 bases, with 16 bases lying between them. There are 17 residues in the CDR3. Germline assignment: CDR1 SNHLY and CDR2 FYNNEI. DNA of the CDR3: TGTGCCAGCAGTGAATGGGGTATTTGGTCCTCTAACTATGGCTACACCTTC. Protein product: CASSEWGIWSSNYGYTF.

The V call is TRBV4-1, the J call TRBJ2-2; 9 bases fit TRBD1. Trimming cost V 0 bases and J 3 bases; bases outside gene matches: 5. Germline-derived CDR1 and CDR2 are MGHRA and YSYEKL. This CDR3 has 17 amino acids. CDR3 coding DNA: TGCGCCAGCAGCCAAGATCGGACAGGGGACGACACCGGGGAGCTGTTTTTT. It translates to CASSQDRTGDDTGELFF.

The gene calls are TRBV6-6 and TRBJ1-2; a possible D gene is TRBD1 (5 bases). The CDR3 has 16 amino acids. Trimming cost V 2 bases and J 8 bases, with 21 bases left between them. Looked up from germline, CDR1 is MNHNY and CDR2 is SVGAGI (reference sequence). Written as DNA, the CDR3 is TGTGCCAGCAGTTACGGGCAGGGTACCCTGTTGGGAGGCTACACCTTC. This codes for CASSYGQGTLLGGYTF.

The rearrangement links TRBV7-2 to TRBJ1-6, with D maybe TRBD1 (6 bases). The CDR3 is 16 amino acids. V lost 1 base and J lost 5, with 12 bases in between. The germline gives CDR1 SGHTA, CDR2 FQGNSA. The CDR3: CASSLGYRADNSPLHF. DNA of the CDR3: TGTGCCAGCAGCTTAGGGTACAGGGCAGATAATTCACCCCTCCACTTT.

The gene calls are TRBV24-1 and TRBJ1-2; D not certain. With 4 bases removed from V and 8 bases from J, the gap between germline ends came to 10 bases. CDR1 and CDR2 (germline): KGHDR, SFDVKD. The CDR3 totals 12 residues. The CDR3 here is CATSDQTWGYTF. CDR3 nucleotides: TGTGCCACCAGTGACCAGACGTGGGGCTACACCTTC.

The rearrangement links TRBV19 to TRBJ1-1, with TRBD1 as a possible D gene (6 bases). Trimming cost V 11 bases and J 4 bases, with 17 bases left between them. Germline lookup yields CDR1 LNHDA and CDR2 SQIVND (reference sequence). The CDR3 runs 13 residues. The CDR3 nucleotides read TGTGCCTCTCGGGGCAGGGGAAGCACTGAAGCTTTCTTT. Protein sequence: CASRGRGSTEAFF.

V gene TRBV25-1 combines with J gene TRBJ2-3; D is unclear. CDR1 and CDR2 (germline): MGHDK, SYGVNS. This CDR3 has 14 residues. Trimming cost V 1 base and J 0 bases, with 5 bases left between them. CDR3 DNA sequence: TGTGCCAGCAGTGAATCAAGCAGCACAGATACGCAGTATTTT. Translated: CASSESSSTDTQYF.